This TCR beta chain was obtained from a study of response to subunit inactivated influenza vaccine (dated by TCRdb to 2016 to 2018). At the level of the whole study: Deep quantitative T cell receptor repertoire profiling was used in the study to track responses to a trivalent subunit inactivated influenza vaccine. Broad study findings and their caveats: The authors proposed that each seasonal influenza vaccination may bring in only a limited number of new T cells.

V is cut by 4 bases and J by 3 bases, and the space between the germline ends is 10 bases. From a lookup of the germline V gene, CDR1 and CDR2 are SGHTA and FQGNSA. The CDR3 measures 14 amino acids from cysteine to phenylalanine. Only the CDR3 DNA stays, 42 bases, in frame from base 1. As to this clonotype: Its target antigen remains unknown. No per-base quality is available; no much larger clone lies one base away.

Library preparation employed RT-PCR. Sequencing used an Illumina HiSeq 2500. TCRdb reanalyzed the raw reads on its own, using fastp at Q25 for trimming and MiXCR for clone calling, and kept in-frame beta chains. For every CDR3 protein sequence, its rows merge into one entry that carries the most common genes and DNA. This sample comprises 500,000 to 550,000 distinct CDR3 sequences, approximately 7.8% of them detected only once. Jointly, the top ten make up around 14% of the sample. The origin of this receptor is a man between 45 and 75 years old who received an inactivated influenza vaccine. Donor details come from another sample of the same person, matched by shared clones. The chain is assembled from TRBV7-2 and TRBJ1-5, with the D segment identity uncertain. The sample was PBMCs from blood, taken around 25 months after vaccination. The DNA reads as follows: TGTGCCAGCAGCTGGTCCACTGACAATCAGCCCCAGCATTTT. It is translated as CASSWSTDNQPQHF.